A selection of T cell receptor beta chains follows, all from one sample in a study of T cell repertoires in MIS-A myocarditis. Repertoires were generated with immunoSEQ multiplex PCR, while TCRdb's copy carries only in-frame clones and drops some. Of about 10,000 clones in the sample, around 89% were seen once. Sequencing was carried out using thoracic lymph node tissue obtained at autopsy. The receptors originated from a man younger than 35 with fulminant myocarditis from multisystem inflammatory syndrome in adults (MIS-A) after COVID-19. The CDR3 runs from the conserved cysteine through the conserved F or W. D genes are given only for firm matches. Expanded clones are given a class, and other clones once, few, many or no size at all.

cdr3_aa: CASSTDGGGAYNEQFF
cdr3_nt: TGTGCCAGCAGCACAGACGGCGGGGGGGCTTACAATGAGCAGTTCTTC
d_call: TRBD2
v_call: TRBV7-6
clone_size: -
j_call: TRBJ2-1

cdr3_aa: CASSLSRAGIVHGYTF
cdr3_nt: TGTGCCAGCAGTTTAAGCCGGGCAGGGATCGTGCATGGCTACACCTTC
d_call: -
v_call: TRBV27
clone_size: -
j_call: TRBJ1-2

cdr3_aa: CASSPNRYTEAFF
cdr3_nt: TGCGCCAGCAGCCCCAACAGGTACACTGAAGCTTTCTTT
d_call: -
v_call: TRBV4-1
clone_size: -
j_call: TRBJ1-1

cdr3_aa: CASSYDGDTEAFF
cdr3_nt: TGTGCCAGCAGTTATGACGGGGATACTGAAGCTTTCTTT
d_call: -
v_call: TRBV6-6
clone_size: -
j_call: TRBJ1-1

cdr3_aa: CASSFTGGAYLNIQYF
cdr3_nt: TGTGCCAGCAGCTTTACAGGGGGCGCTTACTTAAACATTCAGTACTTC
d_call: TRBD1
v_call: TRBV13
clone_size: once
j_call: TRBJ2-4

cdr3_aa: CASSSNSLAGGQVETQYF
cdr3_nt: TGTGCCAGCAGTTCAAACTCTCTAGCGGGGGGGCAGGTAGAGACCCAGTACTTC
d_call: TRBD2
v_call: TRBV27
clone_size: -
j_call: TRBJ2-5

cdr3_aa: CASSLRQGLDEQFF
cdr3_nt: TGCGCCAGCAGCTTACGACAGGGTTTGGATGAGCAGTTCTTC
d_call: TRBD1
v_call: TRBV5-1
clone_size: once
j_call: TRBJ2-1

cdr3_aa: CASSLRGLTYEQYF
cdr3_nt: TGTGCCAGCAGTTTAAGGGGGCTCACCTACGAGCAGTACTTC
d_call: TRBD1
v_call: TRBV28
clone_size: -
j_call: TRBJ2-7

cdr3_aa: CASIRDADSYEQYF
cdr3_nt: TGTGCCAGCATCCGGGACGCGGACTCCTACGAGCAGTACTTC
d_call: -
v_call: TRBV28
clone_size: -
j_call: TRBJ2-7

cdr3_aa: CASRSIIASLEAFF
cdr3_nt: TGTGCCAGCAGGTCTATTATAGCCTCGCTTGAAGCTTTCTTT
d_call: -
v_call: TRBV6-5
clone_size: -
j_call: TRBJ1-1

cdr3_aa: CSATRRDRFF
cdr3_nt: TGCAGTGCTACTCGAAGGGACAGGTTCTTC
d_call: TRBD1
v_call: TRBV20-1
clone_size: once
j_call: TRBJ2-1

cdr3_aa: CASSFQGPNTGELFF
cdr3_nt: TGCGCCAGCAGCTTCCAAGGGCCCAACACCGGGGAGCTGTTTTTT
d_call: -
v_call: TRBV5-1
clone_size: -
j_call: TRBJ2-2

cdr3_aa: CASSPGVNTEAFF
cdr3_nt: TGTGCCAGCAGCCCCGGGGTGAACACTGAAGCTTTCTTT
d_call: -
v_call: TRBV5-6
clone_size: -
j_call: TRBJ1-1

cdr3_aa: CASRASQLYEAFF
cdr3_nt: TGTGCCAGCAGGGCCAGTCAGCTATATGAAGCTTTCTTT
d_call: -
v_call: TRBV27
clone_size: -
j_call: TRBJ1-1

cdr3_aa: CASSPGLAGGSSTGELFF
cdr3_nt: TGCGCCAGCAGCCCAGGACTAGCGGGGGGAAGTAGCACCGGGGAGCTGTTTTTT
d_call: TRBD2
v_call: TRBV4-3
clone_size: -
j_call: TRBJ2-2

cdr3_aa: CASKGDRGGYNEQFF
cdr3_nt: TGTGCCAGCAAGGGGGACAGAGGGGGATACAATGAGCAGTTCTTC
d_call: TRBD1
v_call: TRBV7-6
clone_size: few
j_call: TRBJ2-1

cdr3_aa: CASSYSTSRNYGYTF
cdr3_nt: TGTGCCAGCAGTTATTCCACCTCGAGGAACTATGGCTACACCTTC
d_call: -
v_call: TRBV6-2/TRBV6-3
clone_size: -
j_call: TRBJ1-2

cdr3_aa: CASSAVLEAFF
cdr3_nt: TGTGCCAGCAGCGCGGTCCTTGAAGCTTTCTTT
d_call: -
v_call: TRBV28
clone_size: -
j_call: TRBJ1-1

cdr3_aa: CASSDSGEGDGQFF
cdr3_nt: TGTGCCAGCAGTGACTCGGGTGAAGGGGATGGGCAGTTCTTC
d_call: -
v_call: TRBV6-4
clone_size: once
j_call: TRBJ2-1

cdr3_aa: CASSQPSGQTSSEAFF
cdr3_nt: TGCGCCAGCAGCCAACCCTCTGGACAGACAAGTAGTGAAGCTTTCTTT
d_call: -
v_call: TRBV4-1
clone_size: -
j_call: TRBJ1-1

cdr3_aa: CASSVAAGGNQPQHF
cdr3_nt: TGTGCCAGCAGTGTGGCGGCAGGGGGTAATCAGCCCCAGCATTTT
d_call: TRBD1
v_call: TRBV2
clone_size: -
j_call: TRBJ1-5

cdr3_aa: CASSLDSVGETQYF
cdr3_nt: TGCGCCAGCAGCTTGGACAGCGTCGGAGAGACCCAGTACTTC
d_call: -
v_call: TRBV5-1
clone_size: -
j_call: TRBJ2-5

cdr3_aa: CASRSGRKETQYF
cdr3_nt: TGTGCCAGCAGATCCGGACGAAAAGAGACCCAGTACTTC
d_call: -
v_call: TRBV27
clone_size: -
j_call: TRBJ2-5

cdr3_aa: CASSLGVRPQEAFF
cdr3_nt: TGTGCCAGCAGCTTAGGCGTCCGGCCCCAAGAAGCTTTCTTT
d_call: -
v_call: TRBV7-9
clone_size: -
j_call: TRBJ1-1

cdr3_aa: CASSRGDRVVAGNTIYF
cdr3_nt: TGCGCCAGCAGCCGCGGAGACAGGGTGGTTGCCGGAAACACCATATATTTT
d_call: TRBD1
v_call: TRBV4-1
clone_size: -
j_call: TRBJ1-3

cdr3_aa: CASSIRASADTQYF
cdr3_nt: TGTGCCAGTAGTATAAGGGCTAGCGCAGATACGCAGTATTTT
d_call: -
v_call: TRBV19
clone_size: -
j_call: TRBJ2-3

cdr3_aa: CASSQDTRAFVHF
cdr3_nt: TGCGCCAGCAGCCAAGATACTAGGGCTTTCGTCCACTTT
d_call: -
v_call: TRBV4-1
clone_size: -
j_call: TRBJ1-6

cdr3_aa: CASSLFGGAGETQYF
cdr3_nt: TGTGCCAGCAGCTTATTCGGGGGGGCTGGAGAGACCCAGTACTTC
d_call: TRBD2
v_call: TRBV7-6
clone_size: -
j_call: TRBJ2-5

cdr3_aa: CASSPTIQGAGEKLFF
cdr3_nt: TGTGCCAGCTCACCAACCATCCAGGGGGCGGGTGAAAAACTGTTTTTT
d_call: TRBD1
v_call: TRBV18
clone_size: -
j_call: TRBJ1-4

cdr3_aa: CASSPYSGRFQETQYF
cdr3_nt: TGTGCCAGCAGCCCCTATAGCGGGAGGTTCCAAGAGACCCAGTACTTC
d_call: TRBD2
v_call: TRBV3-1/TRBV3-2
clone_size: once
j_call: TRBJ2-5

cdr3_aa: CASSIGGSGNTIYF
cdr3_nt: TGTGCCAGTAGTATCGGCGGCTCTGGAAACACCATATATTTT
d_call: -
v_call: TRBV19
clone_size: -
j_call: TRBJ1-3

cdr3_aa: CASSEEVPAVDTQYF
cdr3_nt: TGCGCCAGCAGTGAAGAGGTACCTGCGGTAGATACGCAGTATTTT
d_call: -
v_call: TRBV10-1
clone_size: -
j_call: TRBJ2-3

cdr3_aa: CASSISSANYGYTF
cdr3_nt: TGTGCCAGTAGTATCTCATCCGCTAACTATGGCTACACCTTC
d_call: -
v_call: TRBV19
clone_size: -
j_call: TRBJ1-2

cdr3_aa: CASSTGGNTEAFF
cdr3_nt: TGTGCCAGCAGTACAGGGGGGAACACTGAAGCTTTCTTT
d_call: TRBD1
v_call: TRBV28
clone_size: -
j_call: TRBJ1-1

cdr3_aa: CASRLSQSNEQFF
cdr3_nt: TGTGCCAGCCGCCTTAGCCAGTCAAATGAGCAGTTCTTC
d_call: -
v_call: TRBV3-1/TRBV3-2
clone_size: -
j_call: TRBJ2-1

cdr3_aa: CAWRDWTALNTGELFF
cdr3_nt: TGTGCCTGGAGGGATTGGACAGCCCTGAACACCGGGGAGCTGTTTTTT
d_call: -
v_call: TRBV30
clone_size: -
j_call: TRBJ2-2

cdr3_aa: CASSVVGTAYNEQFF
cdr3_nt: TGTGCCAGCAGCGTAGTCGGGACTGCGTACAATGAGCAGTTCTTC
d_call: -
v_call: TRBV9
clone_size: -
j_call: TRBJ2-1

cdr3_aa: CASSQDQIGELFF
cdr3_nt: TGCGCCAGCAGCCAAGATCAGATCGGGGAGCTGTTTTTT
d_call: -
v_call: TRBV4-3
clone_size: -
j_call: TRBJ2-2

cdr3_aa: CASSRSPGNEQFF
cdr3_nt: TGTGCCAGCAGCCGTAGTCCCGGAAATGAGCAGTTCTTC
d_call: -
v_call: TRBV7-3
clone_size: -
j_call: TRBJ2-1